This passage covers 21 T cell receptor beta chains from one sample sequenced in a study of beta chain features in type 1 diabetes (dated by TCRdb to 2016 to 2018). Library creation used the immunoSEQ multiplex PCR assay. The entire amount of isolated RNA was reverse transcribed using the High Capacity cDNA Reverse Transcription Kit, so the sequenced TCRB transcripts were expressed ones. TCRdb holds this immuneACCESS table with in-frame rearrangements only. Some clones are missing; in checked studies, unresolved V genes explain under half, and the rest has no known cause. The sample table records fewer than 550,000 clones; roughly 11% of these occur just once. The ten largest clones capture less than 0.06% of the sample. Input material: naive CD4+ T cells from blood. The cell subset or site label, read with the paper, signifies: true naive CD4+ T cells. These receptors originate from a woman younger than 35 in good health.

This clone was seen a few times. The rearrangement uses TRBV9 and TRBJ1-6; unclear D gene. The CDR3 sequence is 14 residues long. Trimming removed 1 base at V and 8 bases at J, with 10 bases between. Germline V gene sequence: CDR1 SGDLS, CDR2 YYNGEE. Written as DNA, the CDR3 is TGTGCCAGCAGCGTAATGGGCTCTCATTCACCCCTCCACTTT. Translating it yields CASSVMGSHSPLHF.

This chain links TRBV7-6 with TRBJ2-5, with D hard to call. Trimming took off 0 bases at V and 4 bases at J, with 9 bases between the two ends. This CDR3 has 14 residues. The germline V gene has CDR1 SGHVS and CDR2 FNYEAQ. The CDR3 nucleotides read TGTGCCAGCAGCTTAGCAGGGCCGCCAGAGACCCAGTACTTC. It translates to CASSLAGPPETQYF.

This clone was detected a few times. The gene calls are TRBV7-2 and TRBJ1-6, with TRBD1 as a possible D gene (6 bases). Between the trimmed V and J ends, which lost 3 bases and 9 bases, there was a span of 6 bases. This CDR3 has 12 residues. Germline V gives CDR1 SGHTA, CDR2 FQGNSA. The CDR3: CASSFRGSPLHF. The CDR3 coding sequence is TGTGCCAGCAGCTTCAGGGGTTCACCCCTCCACTTT.

This chain links TRBV11-2 with TRBJ2-2; D remains ambiguous. The CDR3 runs 11 residues. Between the trimmed V and J ends, which lost 2 bases and 7 bases, there was a span of 2 bases. Germline-derived CDR1 and CDR2 are SGHAT and FQNNGV. The CDR3 region has the DNA TGTGCCAGCAGCTTATACGGGGAGCTGTTTTTT. It yields the protein CASSLYGELFF.

This clone was counted a few times. The chain joins TRBV18 to TRBJ2-2; TRBD2 agrees at 8 bases. This CDR3 contains 14 residues. V gave up 8 bases and J gave up 4 bases; unmatched junction bases: 6. Germline V gives CDR1 KGHSH, CDR2 LQKENI. In nucleotides, the CDR3 is TGTGCCAGCCCCGGGAGGGGTCCCACCGGGGAGCTGTTTTTT. It is translated as CASPGRGPTGELFF.

The CDR3 sequence: CATRHRSEQFF. DNA of the CDR3: TGTGCCACCAGGCACAGAAGTGAGCAGTTCTTC. The rearrangement joins TRBV15 to TRBJ2-1; unclear D gene. Trimming stripped 6 bases from V and 9 bases from J, with 9 bases between. The germline CDR1 and CDR2 sequences are LNHNV and YYDKDF (reference sequence). CDR3 length: 11 amino acids.

This clone was counted between two and nine times. The chain couples TRBV7-9 to TRBJ1-2; the D is unclear. CDR1 is SEHNR, CDR2 FQNEAQ, per germline (reference sequence). V lost 7 bases and J 3 bases, leaving 12 bases between the germline ends. CDR3 length: 13 amino acids. DNA for the CDR3: TGTGCCAGCACCCGGATGAGGGACTATGGCTACACCTTC. Amino acids: CASTRMRDYGYTF.

The genes are TRBV7-3 and TRBJ2-1; 10 nucleotides agree with TRBD2. The CDR3 sequence is 18 residues long. The V gene's germline CDR1 is SGHTA and CDR2 FQGTGA. V was pared by 5 bases and J by 2 bases, with 12 bases of the junction left unmatched. The CDR3: CASSPRFSGRTTYNEQFF. DNA for the CDR3: TGTGCCAGCAGCCCCCGCTTTAGCGGGAGGACGACCTACAATGAGCAGTTCTTC.

This chain uses TRBV29-1 with TRBJ2-3; tentative D call: TRBD1 (6 bases). V was cut by 4 bases and J by 2 bases, with 10 bases left in between. The CDR3 extends over 13 amino acids. CDR1 and CDR2 (germline): SQVTM, ANQGSEA. DNA for the CDR3: TGCAGCGTTGGCAGGGGCCTCACAGATACGCAGTATTTT. Its protein is CSVGRGLTDTQYF.

The V and J genes are TRBV6-6 and TRBJ2-3, with D perhaps matching TRBD1 (5 bases). V was shortened by 3 bases and J by 5 bases, with 9 bases between the two germline ends. CDR3 size: 13 residues. Looked up from germline, CDR1 is MNHNY and CDR2 is SVGAGI (reference sequence). CDR3 nucleotides: TGTGCCAGCAGTTATCAGGGTGGAGATACGCAGTATTTT. Translated, it gives CASSYQGGDTQYF.

This chain connects TRBV4-3 to TRBJ2-3, with 7 bases identical to TRBD2. The CDR3 sequence is 16 residues long. Germline V gene data show CDR1 as LGHNA and CDR2 as YSLEER. Unmatched junction bases numbered 9, after V lost 1 base and J lost 5 bases. The CDR3 protein is CASSQGDYSSQDTQYF. The CDR3 bases are TGCGCCAGCAGCCAAGGGGACTATTCTTCACAAGATACGCAGTATTTT.

The chain combines TRBV28 with TRBJ2-7, with no clear D. The CDR3 length is 14 residues. Between the trimmed V and J ends, which lost 6 bases and 1 base, there was a span of 13 bases. Germline lookup yields CDR1 MDHEN and CDR2 SYDVKM. The CDR3 DNA is TGTGCCAGCAGCACGAACTCCGGGTCCTACGAGCAGTACGTC. The encoded protein is CASSTNSGSYEQYV.

This chain connects TRBV9 to TRBJ2-5, with 10 bases aligning to TRBD2. CDR3 size: 16 residues. The germline gives CDR1 SGDLS, CDR2 YYNGEE. The V segment lost 6 bases and the J segment 5 bases; nucleotides outside the gene matches: 13. The CDR3 nucleotides are TGTGCCAGCACTCAAGGGAGCGGGAGGGCGAGTGAGACCCAGTACTTC. Its translation: CASTQGSGRASETQYF.

The rearrangement joins TRBV2 to TRBJ2-7, with 10 positions matching TRBD1. Trimming removed 6 bases from V and 3 bases from J; junction bases left unmatched: 5. Germline V CDR1 and CDR2: SNHLY, FYNNEI. The CDR3 is 14 amino acids. CDR3 coding DNA: TGTGCCAGCAGGACCGGGACAGGGGACTACGAGCAGTACTTC. Protein product: CASRTGTGDYEQYF.

This clone has a handful of counts. The chain is built from TRBV5-1 and TRBJ2-2, with 11 bases lining up with TRBD1. CDR1 and CDR2 from the germline V gene are SGHRS and YFSETQ. The trim removed 4 bases at V and 5 bases at J, leaving 4 bases unmatched. CDR3 size: 15 residues. CDR3 bases: TGCGCCAGCAGCCCCGGGACAGGGGGAACCGGGGAGCTGTTTTTT. Its protein is CASSPGTGGTGELFF.

The CDR3 loop reads CASSFGTLGGELFF. For the CDR3, the DNA is TGCGCCAGCAGTTTTGGGACGCTGGGCGGGGAGCTGTTTTTT. The chain uses TRBV5-1 and TRBJ2-2, with D perhaps TRBD1 or TRBD2 (5 bases each). Trimming took off 5 bases at V and 7 bases at J, with 15 bases between the two ends. Germline lookup yields CDR1 SGHRS and CDR2 YFSETQ. The CDR3 is made up of 14 amino acids.

The J gene is TRBJ1-5, the V gene TRBV19; D perhaps matches TRBD1 (5 bases). Deletions cut 8 bases from V and 0 bases from J, with 11 bases between. Germline loops: CDR1 LNHDA, CDR2 SQIVND (reference sequence). The CDR3 is 14 residues long. Here the CDR3 reads CASGTEYSNQPQHF. CDR3 bases: TGTGCCAGTGGGACGGAATATAGCAATCAGCCCCAGCATTTT.

V is TRBV30 and J is TRBJ2-5; D is ambiguous. The ends were cut back, 0 bases at V and 5 bases at J, with 10 bases in the middle. Germline loops: CDR1 GTSNPN, CDR2 SVGIG (reference sequence). The CDR3 runs to 13 residues. The CDR3: CAWSVTISETQYF. DNA of the CDR3: TGTGCCTGGAGTGTAACTATCTCGGAGACCCAGTACTTC.

The rearrangement joins TRBV27 to TRBJ2-5; 12 bases line up with TRBD2. Germline V CDR1 and CDR2: MNHEY, SMNVEV (reference sequence). The CDR3 length is 16 residues. J lost 3 bases, V lost 5 bases, and 7 bases had no gene match. The CDR3 DNA is TGTGCCAGCAGTCCTCTAGCGGGGGGGCCGAAAGAGACCCAGTACTTC. This translates into CASSPLAGGPKETQYF.

CDR3 DNA sequence: TGCGCCAGCAGCTTGGATCCCACAGGGATGACAGATACGCAGTATTTT. Amino acids: CASSLDPTGMTDTQYF. J is TRBJ2-3 and V is TRBV5-1; perhaps TRBD1 as D (6 bases). CDR3 length: 16 amino acids. The germline gives CDR1 SGHRS, CDR2 YFSETQ. Trimming took off 0 bases at V and 3 bases at J, with 14 bases between the two ends.

The chain couples TRBV30 to TRBJ2-7; D assignment may be TRBD1 or TRBD2 (5 bases each). V was clipped by 0 bases and J by 8 bases, with 8 bases between them. The CDR3 loop spans 11 amino acids. In germline, CDR1 is GTSNPN, CDR2 SVGIG (reference sequence). The CDR3 coding sequence is TGTGCCTGGAGTGTATCGGGACAGCAGTACTTC. This codes for CAWSVSGQQYF.